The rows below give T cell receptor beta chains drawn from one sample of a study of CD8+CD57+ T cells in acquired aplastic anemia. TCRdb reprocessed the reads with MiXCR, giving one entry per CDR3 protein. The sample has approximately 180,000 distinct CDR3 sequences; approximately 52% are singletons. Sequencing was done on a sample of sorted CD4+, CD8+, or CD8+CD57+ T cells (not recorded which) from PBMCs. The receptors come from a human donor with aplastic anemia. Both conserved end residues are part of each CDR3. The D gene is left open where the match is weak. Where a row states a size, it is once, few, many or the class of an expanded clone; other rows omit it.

cdr3_aa: CAISEGGPYGYTF
cdr3_nt: TGTGCCATCAGTGAGGGGGGTCCCTATGGCTACACCTTC
d_call: -
j_call: TRBJ1-2
v_call: TRBV10-3
clone_size: -

cdr3_aa: CASSFNGQNTEAFF
cdr3_nt: TGTGCCAGCAGTTTTAACGGTCAGAACACTGAAGCTTTCTTT
d_call: -
j_call: TRBJ1-1
v_call: TRBV12-3/TRBV12-4
clone_size: many

cdr3_aa: CASSFRETQYF
cdr3_nt: TGTGCCAGCAGTTTCCGCGAGACCCAGTACTTC
d_call: -
j_call: TRBJ2-5
v_call: TRBV28
clone_size: many

cdr3_aa: CASSYISNQPQYF
cdr3_nt: TGTGCCAGTAGTTATATTAGCAATCAGCCCCAGTATTTT
d_call: -
j_call: TRBJ2-3
v_call: TRBV19
clone_size: -

cdr3_aa: CASSAGEPTEAFF
cdr3_nt: TGTGCCAGCAGTGCAGGGGAGCCAACTGAAGCTTTCTTT
d_call: -
j_call: TRBJ1-1
v_call: TRBV2
clone_size: -

cdr3_aa: CAISTGTSTDTQYF
cdr3_nt: TGTGCCATCAGTACAGGGACAAGCACAGATACGCAGTATTTT
d_call: -
j_call: TRBJ2-3
v_call: TRBV10-3
clone_size: few

cdr3_aa: CASSSPPSDEQFF
cdr3_nt: TGTGCCAGCAGCTCCCCCCCCTCGGATGAGCAGTTCTTC
d_call: -
j_call: TRBJ2-1
v_call: TRBV6-6
clone_size: many

cdr3_aa: CASSLDSQPQHF
cdr3_nt: TGTGCCAGCAGCTTAGATAGTCAGCCCCAGCATTTT
d_call: -
j_call: TRBJ1-5
v_call: TRBV7-2
clone_size: once

cdr3_aa: CASSRGGAIYF
cdr3_nt: TGTGCCAGCAGTCGGGGCGGGGCCATATACTTC
d_call: -
j_call: TRBJ2-5
v_call: TRBV2
clone_size: few

cdr3_aa: CASSLVSLAKNIQYF
cdr3_nt: TGCGCCAGCAGCTTGGTCTCCTTAGCCAAAAACATTCAGTACTTC
d_call: -
j_call: TRBJ2-4
v_call: TRBV5-1
clone_size: -

cdr3_aa: CATSRPLGDPGANVLTF
cdr3_nt: TGTGCCACCAGCAGACCCTTGGGAGATCCTGGGGCCAACGTCCTGACTTTC
d_call: -
j_call: TRBJ2-6
v_call: TRBV15
clone_size: -

cdr3_aa: CASSPSSSSYNEQFF
cdr3_nt: TGTGCCAGCAGCCCTAGCAGCTCCTCCTACAATGAGCAGTTCTTC
d_call: -
j_call: TRBJ2-1
v_call: TRBV9
clone_size: many

cdr3_aa: CASGSALGSRGYTF
cdr3_nt: TGTGCTAGTGGTTCAGCTCTCGGGTCGCGGGGCTACACCTTC
d_call: -
j_call: TRBJ1-2
v_call: TRBV12-5
clone_size: many

cdr3_aa: CASSLGDAGQETQYF
cdr3_nt: TGTGCCAGCAGTTTGGGGGACGCCGGCCAAGAGACCCAGTACTTC
d_call: -
j_call: TRBJ2-5
v_call: TRBV12-3/TRBV12-4
clone_size: many

cdr3_aa: CSASLVGPPGETQYF
cdr3_nt: TGCAGTGCTAGTTTGGTGGGACCCCCTGGGGAGACCCAGTACTTC
d_call: -
j_call: TRBJ2-5
v_call: TRBV20-1
clone_size: -

cdr3_aa: CATSKFGGRETQYF
cdr3_nt: TGTGCCACCAGCAAATTCGGGGGTCGAGAGACCCAGTACTTC
d_call: -
j_call: TRBJ2-5
v_call: TRBV15
clone_size: -

cdr3_aa: CASGPPYYGYTF
cdr3_nt: TGTGCCAGCGGTCCTCCTTACTATGGCTACACCTTC
d_call: -
j_call: TRBJ1-2
v_call: TRBV6-2/TRBV6-3
clone_size: many

cdr3_aa: CASRVSSTDTQYF
cdr3_nt: TGTGCCAGCAGAGTCTCTAGCACAGATACGCAGTATTTT
d_call: -
j_call: TRBJ2-3
v_call: TRBV5-8
clone_size: -

cdr3_aa: CAITERPTGDGYTF
cdr3_nt: TGTGCCATCACCGAAAGGCCGACAGGGGATGGCTACACCTTC
d_call: TRBD1
j_call: TRBJ1-2
v_call: TRBV10-3
clone_size: -

cdr3_aa: CAITAQGNTEAFF
cdr3_nt: TGTGCCATCACCGCTCAGGGGAACACTGAAGCTTTCTTT
d_call: -
j_call: TRBJ1-1
v_call: TRBV2
clone_size: -

cdr3_aa: CASSFRQGGGPPLHF
cdr3_nt: TGTGCCAGCAGCTTTCGACAGGGGGGGGGTCCACCCCTCCACTTT
d_call: TRBD1
j_call: TRBJ1-6
v_call: TRBV7-2
clone_size: -

cdr3_aa: CASSRSGGAQFYGYTF
cdr3_nt: TGTGCCAGCAGCCGTTCCGGGGGGGCCCAATTCTATGGCTACACCTTC
d_call: -
j_call: TRBJ1-2
v_call: TRBV27
clone_size: -

cdr3_aa: CASSPLHF
cdr3_nt: TGTGCCAGCAGTCCACTTCACTTT
d_call: -
j_call: TRBJ1-6
v_call: TRBV9
clone_size: -

cdr3_aa: CASSQGGLAFF
cdr3_nt: TGTGCCAGCAGCCAAGGAGGGTTAGCTTTCTTT
d_call: -
j_call: TRBJ1-1
v_call: TRBV4-2
clone_size: -

cdr3_aa: CASSLSQGGFGNQPQHF
cdr3_nt: TGTGCCAGCAGTTTAAGCCAGGGTGGGTTTGGCAATCAGCCCCAGCATTTT
d_call: -
j_call: TRBJ1-5
v_call: TRBV12-3/TRBV12-4
clone_size: -

cdr3_aa: CASSPDRGTYNEQFF
cdr3_nt: TGTGCCAGCAGTCCCGACAGGGGGACCTACAATGAGCAGTTCTTC
d_call: TRBD1
j_call: TRBJ2-1
v_call: TRBV11-1
clone_size: -

cdr3_aa: CAWSVGRNQPQHF
cdr3_nt: TGTGCCTGGAGTGTTGGCAGAAATCAGCCCCAGCATTTT
d_call: -
j_call: TRBJ1-5
v_call: TRBV30
clone_size: many

cdr3_aa: CASSATGSTEAFF
cdr3_nt: TGTGCCAGCAGTGCGACAGGTTCCACTGAAGCTTTCTTT
d_call: -
j_call: TRBJ1-1
v_call: TRBV25-1
clone_size: many

cdr3_aa: CASRGGALIYEQYF
cdr3_nt: TGTGCCAGCAGGGGGGGCGCCTTGATCTACGAGCAGTACTTC
d_call: -
j_call: TRBJ2-7
v_call: TRBV6-5
clone_size: many

cdr3_aa: CASNSPHVDYGYTF
cdr3_nt: TGTGCCAGCAATTCCCCCCACGTCGACTATGGCTACACCTTC
d_call: -
j_call: TRBJ1-2
v_call: TRBV28
clone_size: -

cdr3_aa: CASSLGDRNGYTF
cdr3_nt: TGCGCCAGCAGCTTGGGGGACAGGAATGGCTACACCTTC
d_call: TRBD1
j_call: TRBJ1-2
v_call: TRBV5-1
clone_size: -

cdr3_aa: CASSPNRDRGEDYGYTF
cdr3_nt: TGTGCCAGCAGCCCTAACCGGGACAGGGGAGAAGACTATGGCTACACCTTC
d_call: TRBD1
j_call: TRBJ1-2
v_call: TRBV11-1
clone_size: -

cdr3_aa: CAGGGARVYGYTF
cdr3_nt: TGTGCCGGGGGGGGGGCGCGTGTCTATGGCTACACCTTC
d_call: -
j_call: TRBJ1-2
v_call: TRBV28
clone_size: -

cdr3_aa: CASSEVGFNEKLFF
cdr3_nt: TGTGCCAGCAGTGAAGTAGGGTTTAATGAAAAACTGTTTTTT
d_call: -
j_call: TRBJ1-4
v_call: TRBV2
clone_size: -

cdr3_aa: CSVTGLAISEQYF
cdr3_nt: TGCAGCGTGACCGGACTAGCGATCTCCGAGCAGTACTTC
d_call: TRBD2
j_call: TRBJ2-7
v_call: TRBV29-1
clone_size: -

cdr3_aa: CASSGGTTGELFF
cdr3_nt: TGTGCCAGCTCAGGGGGGACCACCGGGGAGCTGTTTTTT
d_call: -
j_call: TRBJ2-2
v_call: TRBV19
clone_size: -

cdr3_aa: CASSTRQGGNQPQHF
cdr3_nt: TGTGCCAGTAGTACTCGACAGGGAGGCAATCAGCCCCAGCATTTT
d_call: TRBD1
j_call: TRBJ1-5
v_call: TRBV19
clone_size: many

cdr3_aa: CSAREVGPNSPLHF
cdr3_nt: TGCAGTGCTAGAGAGGTGGGTCCAAATTCACCCCTCCACTTT
d_call: -
j_call: TRBJ1-6
v_call: TRBV20-1
clone_size: -

cdr3_aa: CSVGGAATAGYGYTF
cdr3_nt: TGCAGCGTCGGAGGGGCAGCCACTGCTGGCTATGGCTACACCTTC
d_call: -
j_call: TRBJ1-2
v_call: TRBV29-1
clone_size: -

cdr3_aa: CSARDVREYGYTF
cdr3_nt: TGCAGTGCTAGAGACGTCCGGGAATATGGCTACACCTTC
d_call: -
j_call: TRBJ1-2
v_call: TRBV20-1
clone_size: once

cdr3_aa: CASSQDTGAHTEAFF
cdr3_nt: TGTGCCAGCAGCCAAGATACGGGGGCCCACACTGAAGCTTTCTTT
d_call: -
j_call: TRBJ1-1
v_call: TRBV3-1
clone_size: -

cdr3_aa: CSASRDSSGNEQFF
cdr3_nt: TGCAGTGCTAGCCGCGACTCCTCCGGGAATGAGCAGTTCTTC
d_call: -
j_call: TRBJ2-1
v_call: TRBV20-1
clone_size: many

cdr3_aa: CASSQGTGTYEQYF
cdr3_nt: TGTGCCAGCAGTCAAGGTACAGGGACCTACGAGCAGTACTTC
d_call: -
j_call: TRBJ2-7
v_call: TRBV2
clone_size: -

cdr3_aa: CASSGDGAYEQYF
cdr3_nt: TGCGCCAGCTCAGGCGACGGCGCCTACGAGCAGTACTTC
d_call: -
j_call: TRBJ2-7
v_call: TRBV10-2
clone_size: -

cdr3_aa: CASSLTGQGETQYF
cdr3_nt: TGCGCCAGCAGCTTGACGGGACAGGGAGAGACCCAGTACTTC
d_call: TRBD1
j_call: TRBJ2-5
v_call: TRBV5-1
clone_size: -

cdr3_aa: CASSVATGGVYGYTF
cdr3_nt: TGTGCCAGCAGCGTTGCGACAGGGGGCGTCTATGGCTACACCTTC
d_call: TRBD1
j_call: TRBJ1-2
v_call: TRBV9
clone_size: many

cdr3_aa: CASSYSGGGASEQYF
cdr3_nt: TGTGCCAGCAGTTACTCAGGCGGGGGGGCCTCCGAGCAGTACTTC
d_call: TRBD2
j_call: TRBJ2-7
v_call: TRBV6-5
clone_size: few

cdr3_aa: CASSQDRAPIGEQYF
cdr3_nt: TGTGCCAGCAGCCAAGACAGAGCCCCAATAGGCGAGCAGTACTTC
d_call: -
j_call: TRBJ2-7
v_call: TRBV14
clone_size: many

cdr3_aa: CASSLGLAETDTQYF
cdr3_nt: TGCGCCAGCAGCTTGGGACTAGCGGAAACAGATACGCAGTATTTT
d_call: TRBD2
j_call: TRBJ2-3
v_call: TRBV5-1
clone_size: many

cdr3_aa: CAISGGAHTGELFF
cdr3_nt: TGTGCCATCAGTGGGGGGGCCCACACCGGGGAGCTGTTTTTT
d_call: -
j_call: TRBJ2-2
v_call: TRBV10-3
clone_size: -

cdr3_aa: CSASPYNEQFF
cdr3_nt: TGCAGTGCCAGCCCCTACAATGAGCAGTTCTTC
d_call: -
j_call: TRBJ2-1
v_call: TRBV20-1
clone_size: many

cdr3_aa: CASSLGHLQETQYF
cdr3_nt: TGTGCCAGCAGCTTAGGACATCTACAAGAGACCCAGTACTTC
d_call: -
j_call: TRBJ2-5
v_call: TRBV13
clone_size: once

cdr3_aa: CASSGGTAETQYF
cdr3_nt: TGTGCCAGTTCGGGAGGGACGGCAGAGACCCAGTACTTC
d_call: TRBD2
j_call: TRBJ2-5
v_call: TRBV6-6
clone_size: many